These 26 T cell receptor beta chains were all obtained from the same sample, sequenced in a study of metastatic and nonmetastatic thyroid tumors. Each patient went into thyroid surgery without having received any treatment. TCRdb ran MiXCR on the PCR reads. The data hold 23,000 or so clones, with over 25% observed a single time. The sample comprised tumor tissue. Receptor source: a female donor with papillary thyroid cancer or a benign thyroid nodule (not recorded which). Some clones in this sample may be carry-over from other donors' samples.

The chain is built from TRBV2 and TRBJ1-1, with D uncertain. The V gene lost 5 bases and the J gene lost 5 bases, with 15 bases spanning the gap. Germline CDR1 SNHLY, CDR2 FYNNEI. This CDR3 is built from 14 residues. CDR3: CASSQQGKLTEAFF. For the CDR3, the DNA is TGTGCCAGCAGTCAACAAGGGAAATTAACTGAAGCTTTCTTT.

The V and J genes are TRBV12-3 or TRBV12-4 and TRBJ2-3; 10 bases align to TRBD1. J gave up 2 bases and V 6 bases, and 5 bases lay outside the gene matches. The length of the CDR3 is 15 residues. The CDR3 nucleotides read TGTGCCAGCAGCTCCGGGACAGGGGACACAGATACGCAGTATTTT. Encoded protein: CASSSGTGDTDTQYF.

Details on this clone: A much larger clonotype is one base distant, so this may be a read error. The rearrangement joins TRBV7-3 to TRBJ2-3; perhaps TRBD2 as D (5 bases). In germline, CDR1 is SGHTA, CDR2 FQGTGA. The CDR3 has 14 amino acids. The CDR3 loop reads CASSLTGVGDMQYF. CDR3 sequence (DNA): TGTGCCAGCAGCTTAACCGGGGTCGGGGATATGCAGTATTTT.

The V gene is TRBV5-1, the J gene TRBJ2-7, with 14 bases aligning to TRBD2. The CDR3 extends over 17 amino acids. V shed 0 bases, J shed 6 bases, and the junction held 8 bases outside the gene matches. Germline CDR1 is SGHRS and CDR2 is YFSETQ. The CDR3 bases are TGCGCCAGCAGCTTGGCCGGGGGACTAGCGGGGGTCTGCGAGCAGTACTTC. It specifies CASSLAGGLAGVCEQYF. Full variable domain (missing parts from reference TRBV5-1 and TRBJ2-7): KAGVTQTPRYLIKTRGQQVTLSCSPISGHRSVSWYQQTPGQGLQFLFEYFSETQRNKGNFPGRFSGRQFSNSRSEMNVSTLELGDSALYLCASSLAGGLAGVCEQYFGPGTRLTVT.

A remark on this clone: At one of its ends the junction is not consistent with the germline gene, which may arise from a read error. This chain links TRBV4-2 with TRBJ1-6; D is unclear. CDR1 is LGHNA and CDR2 is YNFKEQ in the germline V gene. The CDR3 is 17 amino acids. The CDR3 nucleotides read TGTGCTAGCAGCCCAGAAGGGTGGGGTTCGTTCAATTCACCCCTCCACTTT. Encoded protein: CASSPEGWGSFNSPLHF.

This clone occurred a few times. This chain links TRBV10-1 with TRBJ1-1; D not resolved. Germline loops: CDR1 WNHNN, CDR2 SYGVQD (reference sequence). The CDR3 spans 16 residues. The ends were cut back, 0 bases at V and 3 bases at J, with 14 bases in the middle. DNA of the CDR3: TGCGCCAGCAGTGAGTCGAGGACCATAGTGGACACTGAAGCTTTCTTT. It specifies CASSESRTIVDTEAFF.

This clone was observed many times. The rearrangement uses TRBV6-1 and TRBJ1-2; no firm D call. Germline assignment: CDR1 MNHNS and CDR2 SASEGT. The CDR3 extends over 13 amino acids. The V end lost 7 bases, the J end lost 3 bases, and 12 bases lay between the germline ends. The CDR3 here is CASTAESYYGYTF. CDR3 in DNA: TGTGCCAGCACGGCAGAATCGTACTATGGCTACACCTTC.

This clone was seen at least ten times. The genes are TRBV3-1 and TRBJ2-5, with a possible D match to TRBD1 (6 bases). Germline CDR1 LGHDT, CDR2 YNNKEL (reference sequence). Trimming stripped 2 bases from V and 4 bases from J, with 11 bases between. The CDR3 totals 14 residues. CDR3 bases: TGTGCCAGCAGCCAAAGGGGGTCGGGAGAGACCCAGTACTTC. Residues: CASSQRGSGETQYF.

The gene calls are TRBV11-1 and TRBJ2-1, with D unclear. The CDR3 totals 16 residues. From germline, CDR1 is SGHAT and CDR2 FQDESV (reference sequence). Trimming pared 2 bases from V and 0 bases from J, leaving 11 bases between. CDR3 protein: CASSLYFQRSYNEQFF. As DNA, the CDR3 is TGTGCCAGCAGCTTATATTTCCAGCGCTCCTACAATGAGCAGTTCTTC.

This clone is medium-sized (0.01 to 0.1%) in the sample. The rearrangement links TRBV6-2 or TRBV6-3 to TRBJ1-1; D might be TRBD1 (5 bases). The ends were cut back, 7 bases at V and 1 base at J, with 13 bases in the middle. Germline CDR1 and CDR2: MNHEY and SVGEGT. This CDR3 contains 14 residues. The CDR3 nucleotides are TGTGCCAGCACCGTGGGACCCACGAACACTGAAGCTTTCTTT. Protein sequence: CASTVGPTNTEAFF.

This clone was observed many times. This chain uses TRBV7-3 with TRBJ2-5; no firm D call. V was shortened by 2 bases and J by 0 bases, with 4 bases between the two germline ends. This CDR3 has 13 amino acids. Germline CDR1 SGHTA, CDR2 FQGTGA. Here the CDR3 reads CASSLGYQETQYF. CDR3 DNA sequence: TGTGCCAGCAGCTTAGGCTACCAAGAGACCCAGTACTTC.

By its share, this clone is medium-sized. V and J are TRBV19 and TRBJ1-2, with 11 bases that match TRBD1. V lost 5 bases and J lost 3; bases outside the gene matches: 5. Germline V gene lookup returns CDR1 LNHDA and CDR2 SQIVND (reference sequence). This CDR3 region has 15 residues. This CDR3 is CASSPRTGGYYGYTF. In DNA form, the CDR3 reads TGTGCCAGTAGTCCCCGGACAGGGGGCTACTATGGCTACACCTTC. Full variable domain (rest looked up from reference TRBV19 and TRBJ1-2): DGGITQSPKYLFRKEGQNVTLSCEQNLNHDAMYWYRQDPGQGLRLIYYSQIVNDFQKGDIAEGYSVSREKKESFPLTVTSAQKNPTAFYLCASSPRTGGYYGYTFGSGTRLTVV.

This clone is classed as medium-sized. V is TRBV2 and J is TRBJ1-2; TRBD1 aligns across 8 bases. The CDR3 totals 13 residues. V shed 3 bases and J 5 bases; nucleotides not matched to a gene: 2. The germline V gene encodes CDR1 SNHLY and CDR2 FYNNEI. The CDR3 nucleotides read TGTGCCAGCAGTGACAGGGACAGGTATGGCTACACCTTC. Translation: CASSDRDRYGYTF.

As for this clone: A clone one base away is much larger, so this may be a read error. This chain connects TRBV3-1 to TRBJ1-6, with D unresolved. Germline V gene data show CDR1 as LGHDT and CDR2 as YNNKEL (reference sequence). CDR3 length: 15 amino acids. CDR3 residues: CASIQGWRSDSPLHF. In nucleotides, the CDR3 is TGTGCCAGCATCCAAGGTTGGCGCAGCGACTCACCTCTCCACTTT.

This clone counts as medium-sized (0.01 to 0.1%). The rearrangement joins TRBV7-3 to TRBJ2-7; 7 nucleotides line up with TRBD1. CDR1 is SGHTA and CDR2 is FQGTGA in the germline V gene. The CDR3 covers 15 residues. The J segment lost 1 base and the V segment lost 5 bases, leaving 8 bases of the junction unmatched. Here the CDR3 reads CASSPGQAFSYEQYF. Here the CDR3 DNA reads TGTGCCAGCAGCCCCGGACAGGCGTTTTCCTACGAGCAGTACTTC.

In this sample, this clone is medium-sized. V is TRBV12-3 or TRBV12-4 and J is TRBJ2-7, with a tentative D call TRBD1 (6 bases). V was trimmed by 3 bases and J by 8 bases, leaving 20 bases between them. CDR3 length equals 15 residues. The CDR3, as DNA: TGTGCCAGCAGTTTTACGGGACACTCAGACAGACAGCAGTACTTC. Amino acid sequence: CASSFTGHSDRQQYF.

The genes are TRBV20-1 and TRBJ2-5; D possibly corresponds to TRBD2 (6 bases). V was trimmed by 6 bases and J by 5 bases, leaving 16 bases between them. The CDR3 sequence is 13 residues long. Per germline, CDR1 DFQATT and CDR2 SNEGSKA (reference sequence). CDR3 region: CSAGGVGRETQYF. CDR3 bases: TGCAGTGCCGGAGGGGTGGGGCGGGAGACCCAGTACTTC.

By its share, this clone is medium-sized. The CDR3, as DNA: TGTGCCATCAGTGAGTCTGGTACGGAACACTACTCCTACGAGCAGTACTTC. It encodes CAISESGTEHYSYEQYF. The chain has TRBV10-3 and TRBJ2-7; D uncertain. The CDR3 has 17 residues. The germline gives CDR1 ENHRY, CDR2 SYGVKD. Trimming stripped 0 bases from V and 0 bases from J, with 15 bases between.

V is TRBV5-1 and J is TRBJ1-1; D ambiguous. The V gene's germline CDR1 is SGHRS and CDR2 YFSETQ. The CDR3 covers 14 residues. V was shortened by 3 bases and J by 1 base, with 10 bases between the two germline ends. CDR3: CASSYLDGNTEAFF. CDR3 bases: TGCGCCAGCAGCTACCTGGACGGGAACACTGAAGCTTTCTTT. The complete variable domain, with remaining parts taken from reference TRBV5-1 and TRBJ1-1, reads KAGVTQTPRYLIKTRGQQVTLSCSPISGHRSVSWYQQTPGQGLQFLFEYFSETQRNKGNFPGRFSGRQFSNSRSEMNVSTLELGDSALYLCASSYLDGNTEAFFGQGTRLTVV.

This clone was observed a few times. This rearrangement joins TRBV6-1 to TRBJ2-7, with 9 bases identical to TRBD1. The CDR3 is 14 amino acids. Unmatched junction bases numbered 3, after V lost 3 bases and J lost 3 bases. Germline CDR1 is MNHNS and CDR2 is SASEGT. This CDR3 reads CASSEDRGSYEQYF. The CDR3 DNA follows: TGTGCCAGCAGTGAGGACAGGGGCAGCTACGAGCAGTACTTC.

With respect to this clone: A much larger clone differs by one base, so this may be a read error. The same CDR3 also results from other DNA sequences found in this sample. The chain has TRBV29-1 and TRBJ2-5; D is possibly TRBD1 or TRBD2 (5 bases each). V was cut by 5 bases and J by 5 bases, with 12 bases left in between. The germline V gene has CDR1 SQVTM and CDR2 ANQGSEA. CDR3 length equals 12 residues. The CDR3 coding sequence is TGCAGCGTTTACAGGACTGGGGAGACCCAGTACTTC. It is translated as CSVYRTGETQYF.

The sample holds many counts of this clone. The CDR3 reads CASREQPKETQYF. The CDR3 DNA follows: TGTGCCAGCAGGGAGCAACCAAAAGAGACCCAGTACTTC. The V call is TRBV5-8, the J call TRBJ2-5, with D hard to call. Germline V CDR1 and CDR2: SGHTS, YDEGEE. Trimming left V 5 bases short and J 3 bases short, with 11 bases between. This CDR3 spans 13 amino acids.

This clone was picked up many times. The chain recombines TRBV5-1 with TRBJ1-2; D is perhaps TRBD1 (5 bases). Germline V gene lookup returns CDR1 SGHRS and CDR2 YFSETQ. V was shortened by 3 bases and J by 8 bases, with 5 bases between the two germline ends. The CDR3 has 10 amino acids. CDR3 region: CASSWGGYTF. The CDR3 DNA is TGCGCCAGCAGCTGGGGGGGCTACACCTTC.

This clone was counted many times. V gene TRBV4-2 combines with J gene TRBJ1-2; TRBD1 aligns across 9 bases. The CDR3 is 14 residues long. J lost 4 bases, V lost 3 bases, and 3 bases had no gene match. Germline lookup yields CDR1 LGHNA and CDR2 YNFKEQ. CDR3 region: CASSHGQGSYGYTF. For the CDR3, the DNA is TGTGCCAGCAGCCACGGACAGGGGTCCTATGGCTACACCTTC.

This sequence joins TRBV5-1 and TRBJ1-6, with 10 bases aligning to TRBD1. The germline V gene has CDR1 SGHRS and CDR2 YFSETQ. After removal of 0 bases from V and 9 bases from J, the junction contained 3 bases not matched to a gene. The CDR3 consists of 15 residues. CDR3 sequence: CASSLGQGASSPLHF. The CDR3 nucleotides are TGCGCCAGCAGCTTGGGACAGGGGGCGAGTTCACCCCTCCACTTT.

This clone showed up many times. V is TRBV5-6 and J is TRBJ1-6; D ambiguous. CDR3 size: 12 residues. Germline CDR1 SGHDT, CDR2 YYEEEE. V lost 2 bases to trimming and J lost 10 bases, with 7 bases between them. The CDR3 region is CASSFGGSPLHF. The CDR3, as DNA: TGTGCCAGCAGCTTTGGTGGGTCACCCCTCCACTTT.